The subject of this entry is one T cell receptor (beta chain). This sample is drawn from a study of OX40 agonist ivuxolimab in advanced cancers. Some clones are missing from TCRdb's copy, which holds only in-frame ones; the method was immunoSEQ multiplex PCR. The table has around 66,000 clones, around 82% seen once. The source material was CD4+ or CD8+ T cells sorted from blood, sampled in a trial of the OX40 agonist ivuxolimab. The sequence was obtained from an adult with an advanced solid tumor such as melanoma, head and neck, liver or kidney cancer.

The CDR3 nucleotides are TGTGCCAGCAGTTTCGCGGGGAACTATGGCTACACCTTC. This sequence encodes CASSFAGNYGYTF. The V and J genes are TRBV28 and TRBJ1-2; the D is unclear. The CDR3 sequence is 13 residues long. Germline V gene lookup returns CDR1 MDHEN and CDR2 SYDVKM. V lost 3 bases and J lost 2, with 7 bases in between.